These 9 T cell receptor beta chains originate from one sample sequenced in a study of cytomegalovirus exposure and HLA in healthy donors. Vbeta (60) and Jbeta (13) primers were used in the PCR. Produced via immunoSEQ multiplex PCR; TCRdb's table is partial and in-frame only. Among some 91,000 clones, about nine tenths were seen once, and the ten largest hold 9% to 9.5%. The sample taken for sequencing was PBMCs. These receptors came from a man aged 25 to 45 in good health and CMV-seropositive.

This clone was observed a handful of times. The chain employs TRBV11-2 and TRBJ2-5, with TRBD2 identical over 7 bases. Germline V gene data show CDR1 as SGHAT and CDR2 as FQNNGV. CDR3 length: 18 amino acids. Losses at the gene ends were 4 bases for V and 5 bases for J; bases not matched to a gene: 19. The CDR3 protein is CASSSLGFIGRSSETQYF. CDR3 bases: TGTGCCAGCAGCTCCCTGGGGTTTATCGGGAGGAGTTCTGAGACCCAGTACTTC.

This clone was seen more than once but under ten times. This chain joins TRBV9 and TRBJ2-6; 12 positions match TRBD2. The CDR3 spans 17 residues. J gave up 4 bases and V 3 bases, and 5 bases lay outside the gene matches. Germline loops: CDR1 SGDLS, CDR2 YYNGEE. CDR3 DNA sequence: TGTGCCAGCAGCGCACTAGCGGGAGGCATGGGGGCCAACGTCCTGACTTTC. Translating gives CASSALAGGMGANVLTF.

The CDR3 sequence is CASGPSGQGSTGELFF. CDR3 coding DNA: TGTGCCAGCGGTCCCTCCGGACAGGGGAGCACCGGGGAGCTGTTTTTT. This chain connects TRBV2 to TRBJ2-2; 9 nucleotides align to TRBD1. Germline values: CDR1 SNHLY, CDR2 FYNNEI. The CDR3 extends over 16 amino acids. The junction had 11 bases not matched to a gene; V was cut back by 8 bases and J by 4 bases.

The gene calls are TRBV21-1 and TRBJ1-2; no check of the table's D call, TRBD1, against the DNA was made. TRBV21-1 is deemed a pseudogene. This CDR3 has 12 residues. CDR3 sequence: CASPGTNYGYTF. The CDR3 DNA reads TGTGCCAGTCCAGGAACTAACTATGGCTACACCTTC.

This chain uses TRBV5-5 with TRBJ1-2, with D perhaps TRBD1 (5 bases). The germline V gene has CDR1 SGHKS and CDR2 YYEKEE (reference sequence). CDR3 length: 15 amino acids. The V and J ends lost 4 bases and 2 bases respectively, with 15 bases between them. The CDR3 spells CASSATATENYGYTF. CDR3 bases: TGTGCCAGCAGCGCCACCGCGACAGAGAACTATGGCTACACCTTC.

The V gene is TRBV6-1, the J gene TRBJ2-2; TRBD1 aligns across 8 bases. The CDR3 sequence is 14 residues long. CDR1 is MNHNS, CDR2 SASEGT, per germline. This CDR3 is CAARTGPNTGELFF. The CDR3 bases are TGTGCGGCCAGGACAGGGCCGAACACCGGGGAGCTGTTTTTT.

This chain links TRBV10-2 with TRBJ2-7; no firm D call. Germline lookup yields CDR1 WSHSY and CDR2 SAAADI. The V and J ends lost 4 bases and 5 bases respectively, with 12 bases between them. This CDR3 region has 13 residues. Here the CDR3 DNA reads TGCGCCAGCAGTGCCCGTGGGCCCCACGAGCAGTACTTC. As protein: CASSARGPHEQYF.

The chain employs TRBV27 and TRBJ1-5; D gene unclear. Trimming cost V 5 bases and J 11 bases, with 16 bases left between them. CDR3 length: 13 residues. Germline CDR1 reads MNHEY; CDR2 reads SMNVEV (reference sequence). Here the CDR3 DNA reads TGTGCCAGCAGTCCCTCTTCAGTCTCGACCCAGCATTTT. As protein: CASSPSSVSTQHF.

This rearrangement joins TRBV5-1 to TRBJ1-1; D is ambiguous. This CDR3 is 13 amino acids long. The germline CDR1 and CDR2 sequences are SGHRS and YFSETQ. V shed 0 bases and J shed 0 bases, with 3 bases lying between them. The CDR3 here is CASSLGVNTEAFF. CDR3 DNA: TGCGCCAGCAGCTTGGGAGTGAACACTGAAGCTTTCTTT.